Below are 15 T cell receptor beta chains sequenced from a single sample in a study of neoadjuvant anti-PD-1 for oral cavity cancer. Clones were read by immunoSEQ multiplex PCR, and TCRdb kept only the in-frame ones, dropping some. The sample holds 72,000 or so clones, around 80% seen once. The input for sequencing was PBMCs, taken before nivolumab (anti-PD-1) treatment. The receptors here all came from a person aged 40 to 85 with oral cavity squamous cell carcinoma.

V is TRBV9 and J is TRBJ1-4; D remains unclear. With 0 bases removed from V and 3 bases from J, the gap between germline ends came to 12 bases. The CDR3 runs to 16 residues. The germline V gene encodes CDR1 SGDLS and CDR2 YYNGEE. The CDR3 sequence is CASSVGSQASNEKLFF. The CDR3 DNA reads TGTGCCAGCAGCGTAGGGTCGCAGGCCTCTAATGAAAAACTGTTTTTT.

The chain uses TRBV4-1 and TRBJ2-1; 10 bases are shared with TRBD2. Germline-derived CDR1 and CDR2 are MGHRA and YSYEKL. V trimming: 1 base; J trimming: 5 bases; junction bases outside the gene matches: 8. This CDR3 region has 17 residues. The CDR3 nucleotides read TGCGCCAGCAGCCAAGGGGAAGGACTAGCGGAGCACAATGAGCAGTTCTTC. Translated, it gives CASSQGEGLAEHNEQFF.

The rearrangement joins TRBV19 to TRBJ2-7; possibly TRBD1 or TRBD2 for D (5 bases each). This CDR3 contains 14 residues. The germline V gene has CDR1 LNHDA and CDR2 SQIVND (reference sequence). The germline V and J ends were trimmed by 3 bases and 1 base, with 10 bases remaining between them. Here the CDR3 DNA reads TGTGCCAGTAGTATCGGATGGGGGTCCTACGAGCAGTACTTC. Protein product: CASSIGWGSYEQYF.

This chain joins TRBV11-2 and TRBJ2-7, with TRBD1 identical over 7 bases. The CDR3 runs to 16 residues. With 1 base clipped from V and 2 bases from J, the junction kept 8 bases outside the gene matches. The germline gives CDR1 SGHAT, CDR2 FQNNGV. In DNA, the CDR3 is TGTGCCAGCAGCTTAGGGCCGGGACAGCAAGCCTACGAGCAGTACTTC. This encodes CASSLGPGQQAYEQYF.

This clone was counted between two and nine times. V usage is TRBV6-5 and J usage is TRBJ2-7, with 8 nucleotides matching TRBD2. Germline values: CDR1 MNHEY, CDR2 SVGAGI. With V trimmed by 2 bases and J by 3 bases, 6 bases remained unmatched. The CDR3 sequence is 15 residues long. The CDR3 bases are TGTGCCAGCAGTTACGAAGCGGGGGACTTCTACGAGCAGTACTTC. Its translation is CASSYEAGDFYEQYF.

The rearrangement joins TRBV30 to TRBJ1-3; D gene unclear. CDR3 length: 11 residues. Germline V gene sequence: CDR1 GTSNPN, CDR2 SVGIG (reference sequence). Trimming removed 2 bases from V and 3 bases from J, with 2 bases in between. The DNA for the CDR3 is TGTGCCTGGAGTATTGGAAACACCATATATTTT. Amino acid sequence: CAWSIGNTIYF.

The chain uses TRBV7-3 and TRBJ1-4; no clear D gene. CDR1 SGHTA and CDR2 FQGTGA come from the germline V gene. V lost 2 bases and J lost 7, with 8 bases in between. The CDR3 contains 13 residues. The CDR3 DNA is TGTGCCAGCAGCTTAGCGGACGGTGAAAAACTGTTTTTT. It codes for CASSLADGEKLFF.

The chain links TRBV4-1 to TRBJ2-3, with TRBD2 matching 8 bases. V lost 1 base and J lost 5; bases outside the gene matches: 14. Germline V gives CDR1 MGHRA, CDR2 YSYEKL. The CDR3 totals 18 residues. The chain's CDR3 is CASSQVGKRREGRDTQYF. The CDR3 region has the DNA TGCGCCAGCAGCCAAGTGGGTAAAAGACGGGAGGGGAGAGATACGCAGTATTTT.

The CDR3 loop reads CATFQADRWTGELFF. DNA for the CDR3: TGTGCCACCTTTCAAGCGGACAGATGGACCGGGGAGCTGTTTTTT. This chain uses TRBV6-1 with TRBJ2-2; D is possibly TRBD1 (6 bases). From germline, CDR1 is MNHNS and CDR2 SASEGT. This CDR3 contains 15 residues. V shed 10 bases and J shed 5 bases, with 20 bases lying between them.

The chain employs TRBV9 and TRBJ2-7; D remains unclear. Germline CDR1 SGDLS, CDR2 YYNGEE. Trimming removed 0 bases from V and 2 bases from J, with 12 bases in between. There are 15 residues in the CDR3. CDR3 DNA: TGTGCCAGCAGCGTAGGAGGAAGGTACCCCTACGAGCAGTACTTC. It translates to CASSVGGRYPYEQYF.

This chain joins TRBV27 and TRBJ2-7, with TRBD1 identical over 8 bases. J lost 4 bases, V lost 4 bases, and 15 bases had no gene match. The CDR3 sequence is 17 residues long. CDR1 is MNHEY and CDR2 is SMNVEV in the germline V gene (reference sequence). CDR3 in DNA: TGTGCCAGCAGTTCAGAAAAGGACAGGGTTCTTACGTACGAGCAGTACTTC. Its translation is CASSSEKDRVLTYEQYF.

CDR3 protein: CASTPPWTLYEQYF. CDR3 in DNA: TGTGCCAGCACCCCACCCTGGACACTCTACGAGCAGTACTTC. The J gene is TRBJ2-7, the V gene TRBV7-9; possibly TRBD1 for D (5 bases). Between the trimmed V and J ends, which lost 7 bases and 3 bases, there was a span of 16 bases. From germline, CDR1 is SEHNR and CDR2 FQNEAQ (reference sequence). This CDR3 region has 14 residues.

J is TRBJ1-1 and V is TRBV30, with D unresolved. The germline V and J ends were trimmed by 0 bases and 0 bases, with 5 bases remaining between them. The CDR3 runs 13 residues. Germline V CDR1 and CDR2: GTSNPN, SVGIG (reference sequence). The CDR3 region is CAWSVWMNTEAFF. CDR3 in DNA: TGTGCCTGGAGTGTCTGGATGAACACTGAAGCTTTCTTT. The full variable domain, its missing parts supplied by reference TRBV30 and TRBJ1-1, is SQTIHQWPATLVQPVGSPLSLECTVEGTSNPNLYWYRQAAGRGLQLLFYSVGIGQISSEVPQNLSASRPQDRQFILSSKKLLLSDSGFYLCAWSVWMNTEAFFGQGTRLTVV.

This sequence joins TRBV9 and TRBJ2-3; possibly TRBD1 or TRBD2 for D (7 bases each). The germline CDR1 and CDR2 sequences are SGDLS and YYNGEE. The CDR3 covers 15 residues. V lost 7 bases, J lost 2 bases, and 17 bases lay in between. The CDR3 DNA is TGTGCCAGCGGGGAGGGGGCATGGGTCACAGATACGCAGTATTTT. Protein sequence: CASGEGAWVTDTQYF.

V is TRBV15 and J is TRBJ1-2; D perhaps matches TRBD1 (6 bases). The germline V and J ends were trimmed by 1 base and 2 bases, with 11 bases remaining between them. The CDR3 runs 15 residues. CDR1 is LNHNV and CDR2 is YYDKDF in the germline V gene (reference sequence). CDR3 amino acids: CATSRGWGGNYGYTF. The DNA of the CDR3 is TGTGCCACCAGCAGAGGATGGGGGGGCAACTATGGCTACACCTTC.